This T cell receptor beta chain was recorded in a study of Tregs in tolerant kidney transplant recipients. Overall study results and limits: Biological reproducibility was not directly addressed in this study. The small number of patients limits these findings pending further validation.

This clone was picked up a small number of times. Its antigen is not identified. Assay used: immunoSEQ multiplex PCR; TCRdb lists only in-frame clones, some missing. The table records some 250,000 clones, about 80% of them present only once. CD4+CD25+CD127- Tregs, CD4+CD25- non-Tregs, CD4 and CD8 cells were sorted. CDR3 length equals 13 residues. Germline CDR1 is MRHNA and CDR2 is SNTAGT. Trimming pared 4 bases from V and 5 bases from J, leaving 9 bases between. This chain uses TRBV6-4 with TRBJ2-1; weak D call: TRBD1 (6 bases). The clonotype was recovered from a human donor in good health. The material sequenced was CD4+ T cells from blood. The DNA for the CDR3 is TGTGCCAGCAGTGGAGGGGGTCACAATGAGCAGTTCTTC. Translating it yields CASSGGGHNEQFF.